The 11 T cell receptor beta chains in this list originate from one sample, sequenced in a study of beta chain features in type 1 diabetes. The authors reverse transcribed all of the isolated RNA, so sequencing captured expressed TCRB transcripts. The data were produced by immunoSEQ multiplex PCR, yet TCRdb's version contains in-frame clones alone and is incomplete. The data show some 270,000 clones, around 7.8% seen once. Sample: central memory CD4+ T cells from blood. The receptors shown here come from a young woman in good health.

The V gene is TRBV11-2, the J gene TRBJ2-5; D not resolved. Trimming stripped 3 bases from V and 3 bases from J, with 11 bases between. From germline, CDR1 is SGHAT and CDR2 FQNNGV. The CDR3 contains 14 residues. The CDR3 protein is CASSLVQKEETQYF. The CDR3 coding sequence is TGTGCCAGCAGCTTGGTACAGAAAGAAGAGACCCAGTACTTC.

The chain carries TRBV5-4 and TRBJ2-1, with D uncertain. This CDR3 spans 14 amino acids. The V gene lost 4 bases and the J gene lost 4 bases, with 12 bases spanning the gap. Germline loops: CDR1 SGHNT, CDR2 YYREEE (reference sequence). The CDR3 bases are TGTGCCAGCAGCCTACACGGGTTTTACAATGAGCAGTTCTTC. This translates into CASSLHGFYNEQFF.

The chain joins TRBV29-1 to TRBJ2-3; 8 bases are shared with TRBD1. V lost 3 bases to trimming and J lost 6 bases; unmatched junction nucleotides: 11. The CDR3 totals 15 residues. From germline, CDR1 is SQVTM and CDR2 ANQGSEA. The chain's CDR3 is CSVDIVGQGPDTQYF. In DNA form, the CDR3 reads TGCAGCGTTGATATAGTCGGACAGGGTCCCGATACGCAGTATTTT.

This chain connects TRBV5-1 to TRBJ2-5, with D uncertain. V shed 0 bases and J shed 2 bases, with 11 bases lying between them. CDR1 and CDR2 from the germline V gene are SGHRS and YFSETQ. The length of the CDR3 is 15 residues. The CDR3 DNA reads as TGCGCCAGCAGCTTGGGACAAAGGGTTCAAGAGACCCAGTACTTC. It codes for CASSLGQRVQETQYF.

The V call is TRBV11-3, the J call TRBJ2-7, with TRBD1 matching 7 bases. CDR3 length: 15 amino acids. V gave up 4 bases and J gave up 3 bases; unmatched junction bases: 9. CDR1 and CDR2 (germline): SGHNT, YENEEA. The CDR3 region has the DNA TGTGCCAGCAGCTCCTGGGACAGAGGGAGCTACGAGCAGTACGTC. This codes for CASSSWDRGSYEQYV.

There are a few counts of this clone. J is TRBJ2-5 and V is TRBV5-4; 10 bases fit TRBD2. The V and J ends lost 4 bases and 1 base, in that order; junction bases with no gene match: 7. CDR1 is SGHNT, CDR2 YYREEE, per germline (reference sequence). The CDR3 consists of 16 residues. The CDR3 DNA sequence: TGTGCCAGCAGCCCTCTAGCGGGGGCCTTCCAAGAGACCCAGTACTTC. Translated, it gives CASSPLAGAFQETQYF. The entire variable domain, with the rest obtained from reference TRBV5-4 and TRBJ2-5, is as follows: ETGVTQSPTHLIKTRGQQVTLRCSSQSGHNTVSWYQQALGQGPQFIFQYYREEENGRGNFPPRFSGLQFPNYSSELNVNALELDDSALYLCASSPLAGAFQETQYFGPGTRLLVL.

The sample holds many counts of this clone. V usage is TRBV19 and J usage is TRBJ1-1; D call uncertain. Germline CDR1 LNHDA, CDR2 SQIVND (reference sequence). This CDR3 is 13 amino acids long. The V and J ends lost 6 bases and 3 bases respectively, with 11 bases between them. The CDR3 region is CASSGRGYTEAFF. As DNA, the CDR3 is TGTGCCAGTAGCGGACGGGGTTACACTGAAGCTTTCTTT.

For the CDR3, the DNA is TGCAGCGTTGGGGGGACAAATGGCTACACCTTC. Amino acid sequence: CSVGGTNGYTF. The chain recombines TRBV29-1 with TRBJ1-2; a weak D match, TRBD1 (6 bases). The germline gives CDR1 SQVTM, CDR2 ANQGSEA. V lost 4 bases, J lost 6 bases, and 9 bases lay in between. This CDR3 is 11 amino acids long.

CDR3 sequence (DNA): TGTGCCAGCAGCCCAGCGGGGACAGGGGGCCTCAATGAGCAGTTCTTC. Its protein product is CASSPAGTGGLNEQFF. V is TRBV7-9 and J is TRBJ2-1; 12 bases agree with TRBD1. CDR3 length: 16 residues. V was pared by 5 bases and J by 6 bases, with 8 bases of the junction left unmatched. Germline CDR1 is SEHNR and CDR2 is FQNEAQ (reference sequence). Supplemented by reference TRBV7-9 and TRBJ2-1, the full variable domain reads DTGVSQNPRHKITKRGQNVTFRCDPISEHNRLYWYRQTLGQGPEFLTYFQNEAQLEKSRLLSDRFSAERPKGSFSTLEIQRTEQGDSAMYLCASSPAGTGGLNEQFFGPGTRLTVL.

This clone was recorded many times. The chain recombines TRBV14 with TRBJ1-1; no clear D gene. The CDR3 covers 14 residues. The V end lost 4 bases, the J end lost 5 bases, and 14 bases lay between the germline ends. The V gene's germline CDR1 is SGHDN and CDR2 FVKESK. CDR3: CASSRNSGRTEAFF. The DNA for the CDR3 is TGTGCCAGCAGCCGAAACAGCGGAAGGACTGAAGCTTTCTTT.

This clone appeared a few times. The J gene is TRBJ1-6, the V gene TRBV7-2; maybe TRBD1 (5 bases). Trimming left V 4 bases short and J 9 bases short, with 10 bases between. Germline-derived CDR1 and CDR2 are SGHTA and FQGNSA. There are 13 residues in the CDR3. The CDR3 is CASSSTGVSPLHF. DNA for the CDR3: TGTGCCAGCAGCTCCACGGGGGTTTCACCCCTCCACTTT.